This note documents a single T cell receptor (beta chain) sequence. What it binds is unknown. Trimming shortened V by 7 bases and J by 1 base, and 11 bases separated the two germline ends. The CDR3 has 13 amino acids. The V gene's germline CDR1 is MNHEY and CDR2 SVGAGI. This sample is part of a study of T cell responses to AZD1222 COVID-19 vaccine. Study observations and caveats: Spike-spanning, vaccine-associated CD4 TCRs were dominant at 160-218 and 743-854.

Method: immunoSEQ multiplex PCR; TCRdb's copy keeps in-frame clones and lacks some. The table lists 120,000 or so clones, about 88% of them singletons. The TCR originated in an adult in good health. The specimen was peripheral blood, collected on day 0 of AZD1222 vaccination. This sequence joins TRBV6-5 and TRBJ2-7, with a possible D match to TRBD1 (6 bases). CDR3 DNA: TGTGCCAGCATCGGACAGCCTTCCTACGAGCAGTACTTC. It translates to CASIGQPSYEQYF.